Following are 7 T cell receptor beta chains from one sample sequenced in a study of blood T cell repertoires in COVID-19. Profiling relied on immunoSEQ multiplex PCR, and the TCRdb table lists in-frame clones only, not all of them. The sample has around 220,000 clones, approximately 81% seen once. Sequenced material: peripheral blood. The receptor set was obtained from a man aged 25-45 years with active or convalescent COVID-19.

The chain uses TRBV4-1 and TRBJ1-2; D unclear. The V and J ends lost 1 base and 3 bases respectively, with 15 bases between them. This CDR3 region has 16 residues. The germline V gene has CDR1 MGHRA and CDR2 YSYEKL. CDR3 loop: CASSQVGGNLDYGYTF. The CDR3 region has the DNA TGCGCCAGCAGCCAAGTTGGAGGGAATTTAGACTATGGCTACACCTTC.

The gene calls are TRBV5-1 and TRBJ2-7, with 7 bases aligning to TRBD2. Germline V gene data show CDR1 as SGHRS and CDR2 as YFSETQ. CDR3 size: 15 residues. After removal of 6 bases from V and 0 bases from J, the junction contained 9 bases not matched to a gene. CDR3 region: CASTLSGGGSYEQYF. CDR3 sequence (DNA): TGCGCCAGCACCTTATCGGGCGGGGGCTCCTACGAGCAGTACTTC.

This chain uses TRBV11-2 with TRBJ1-1; perhaps TRBD1 as D (5 bases). Germline lookup yields CDR1 SGHAT and CDR2 FQNNGV. Trimming shortened V by 3 bases and J by 3 bases, and 17 bases separated the two germline ends. This CDR3 comprises 16 residues. The CDR3 loop reads CASSFLSGYGDTEAFF. For the CDR3, the DNA is TGTGCCAGCAGCTTTCTATCAGGGTATGGGGACACTGAAGCTTTCTTT.

With regard to this clone: In the same sample, other DNA sequences code for this CDR3. The rearrangement uses TRBV5-4 and TRBJ2-1; 7 positions match TRBD2. CDR1 is SGHNT, CDR2 YYREEE, per germline (reference sequence). This CDR3 has 13 residues. The V gene end was trimmed by 3 bases and the J gene end by 5 bases; junction bases not matched to a gene: 2. The CDR3 region is CASSSGTNNEQFF. Written as DNA, the CDR3 is TGTGCCAGCAGCTCGGGGACTAACAATGAGCAGTTCTTC.

In its sample, this clone was seen once. Compared with germline, one end of the junction differs, possibly owing to a read error. The V call is TRBV14, the J call TRBJ2-3; 8 bases match TRBD1. Germline CDR1 is SGHDN and CDR2 is FVKESK. The CDR3 loop spans 14 amino acids. The CDR3 loop is CASSQATGADMQYF. DNA for the CDR3: TGTGCCAGCAGCCAAGCGACAGGGGCCGATATGCAGTATTTT.

The chain employs TRBV10-3 and TRBJ2-7; 12 bases are a match to TRBD1. Germline CDR1 reads ENHRY; CDR2 reads SYGVKD. This CDR3 has 15 amino acids. V trimming: 8 bases; J trimming: 7 bases; junction bases outside the gene matches: 12. The CDR3 reads CAIQAGTGGLREQYF. The CDR3 DNA sequence: TGTGCCATCCAAGCTGGGACAGGGGGCTTGAGAGAGCAGTACTTC.

J is TRBJ1-1 and V is TRBV15, with D possibly matching TRBD1 (5 bases). Germline assignment: CDR1 LNHNV and CDR2 YYDKDF (reference sequence). Trimming pared 0 bases from V and 2 bases from J, leaving 10 bases between. CDR3 length equals 15 residues. CDR3 protein: CATSREGEQNTEAFF. CDR3 bases: TGTGCCACCAGCAGAGAAGGGGAACAAAACACTGAAGCTTTCTTT. The entire variable domain, with the rest obtained from reference TRBV15 and TRBJ1-1, is as follows: DAMVIQNPRYQVTQFGKPVTLSCSQTLNHNVMYWYQQKSSQAPKLLFHYYDKDFNNEADTPDNFQSRRPNTSFCFLDIRSPGLGDTAMYLCATSREGEQNTEAFFGQGTRLTVV.